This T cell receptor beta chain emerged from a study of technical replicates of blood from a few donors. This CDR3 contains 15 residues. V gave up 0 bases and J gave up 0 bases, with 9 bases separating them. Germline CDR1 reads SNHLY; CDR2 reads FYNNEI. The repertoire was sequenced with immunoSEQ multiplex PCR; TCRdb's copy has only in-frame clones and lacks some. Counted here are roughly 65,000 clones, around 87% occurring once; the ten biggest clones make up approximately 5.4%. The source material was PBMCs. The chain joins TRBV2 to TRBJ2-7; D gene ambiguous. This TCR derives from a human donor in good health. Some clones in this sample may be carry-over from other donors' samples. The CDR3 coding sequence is TGTGCCAGCAGTGAAGCAGTCATCTACTCCTACGAGCAGTACTTC. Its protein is CASSEAVIYSYEQYF.